This paragraph reports one TCR beta chain. V lost 9 bases and J lost 5, with 11 bases in between. This CDR3 region has 12 residues. Germline V CDR1 and CDR2: SGHVS, FNYEAQ. The source of the sample is a study of T cell repertoires in cytomegalovirus infection. Each CDR3 protein gets one entry after TCRdb re-called the reads with MiXCR. The data show 150,000 to 200,000 distinct CDR3 sequences, more than 15% seen once. This sequence originates from a human donor in good health (CMV status not recorded). Some clones in this sample may be carry-over from other donors' samples. The source material was CD8+ T cells from PBMCs. The V and J genes are TRBV7-6 and TRBJ2-1; no clear D. This CDR3 is CASGRLNNEQFF. CDR3 sequence (DNA): TGTGCCAGTGGAAGACTTAACAATGAGCAGTTCTTC.